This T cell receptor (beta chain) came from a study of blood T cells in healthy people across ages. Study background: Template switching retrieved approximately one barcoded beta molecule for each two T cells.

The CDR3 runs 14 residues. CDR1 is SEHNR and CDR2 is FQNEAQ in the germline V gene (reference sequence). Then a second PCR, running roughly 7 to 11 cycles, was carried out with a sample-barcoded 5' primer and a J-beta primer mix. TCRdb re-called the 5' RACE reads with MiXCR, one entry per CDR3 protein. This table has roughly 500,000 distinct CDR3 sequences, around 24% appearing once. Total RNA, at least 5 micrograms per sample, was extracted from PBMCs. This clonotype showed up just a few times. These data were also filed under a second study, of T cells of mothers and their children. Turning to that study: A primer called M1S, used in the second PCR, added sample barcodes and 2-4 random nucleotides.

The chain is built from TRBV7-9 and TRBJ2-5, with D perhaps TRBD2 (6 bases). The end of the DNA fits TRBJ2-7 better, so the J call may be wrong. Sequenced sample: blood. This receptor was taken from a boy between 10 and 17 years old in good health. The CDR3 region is CASSLAGGWGEQYF. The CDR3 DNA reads TGTGCCAGCAGCTTAGCCGGGGGTTGGGGCGAGCAGTACTTC.